The rows below give T cell receptor beta chains drawn from one sample of a study of identical twins. TCRdb reprocessed the 5' RACE reads with MiXCR, giving one entry per CDR3 protein. Of about 340,000 distinct CDR3 sequences in the sample, approximately 13% were seen once. The same sample was also studied in work on yellow fever vaccine responses in identical twins.

The sequencing sample was made of CD8+ T cells sorted from blood. All receptors derive from a young woman in good health. Each CDR3 is given with its conserved first and last residue. The D gene is left open where the match is weak. The listing skips clone size in some rows; elsewhere it reads once, few, many or a size class.

>few|-|TRBV24-1|15|TRBJ2-7
TGTGCCACCAGTGACCTAGGGACTCTTTCCTACGAGCAGTACTTC
CATSDLGTLSYEQYF
>-|-|TRBV7-6|14|TRBJ2-3
TGTGCCAGCAGCGGAGGGGTGTTGTTGGATACGCAGTATTTT
CASSGGVLLDTQYF
>-|TRBD2|TRBV20-1|18|TRBJ2-3
TGCAGTGCTAGAGTCCCTATGACTAGGAGCGGGGGCCCAGATACGCAGTATTTT
CSARVPMTRSGGPDTQYF
>few|-|TRBV9|16|TRBJ2-7
TGTGCCAGCAGTTCCTTCCGGGACAACCAACCCTACGAGCAGTACTTC
CASSSFRDNQPYEQYF
>few|TRBD2|TRBV3-1|16|TRBJ2-5
TGTGCCAGCAGCAAGCTGACTAGCGGGGTGGAGGAGACCCAGTACTTC
CASSKLTSGVEETQYF
>-|-|TRBV6-2/TRBV6-3|16|TRBJ1-1
TGTGCCAGCAGTTTTATTGAGGAGGGGTTTTTCACTGAAGCTTTCTTT
CASSFIEEGFFTEAFF
>many|-|TRBV4-1|15|TRBJ2-1
TGCGCCAGCAGCCAAAGTCCAGCACTCTACAATGAGCAGTTCTTC
CASSQSPALYNEQFF
>-|TRBD1|TRBV12-3/TRBV12-4|20|TRBJ2-2
TGTGCCAGCAGTCCTCGGGACAGGGGTTGGGCTTTCGCGAACACCGGGGAGCTGTTTTTT
CASSPRDRGWAFANTGELFF
>-|-|TRBV25-1|16|TRBJ1-2
TGTGCCAGCAGTGAATACCCTGAGGGACTTTGGACTGGCTACACCTTC
CASSEYPEGLWTGYTF
>-|TRBD2|TRBV20-1|13|TRBJ2-7
TGCAGTGTTGGGCGGGAGAATAGCTACGAGCAGTACTTC
CSVGRENSYEQYF
>-|TRBD2|TRBV11-2|15|TRBJ2-5
TGTGCCAGCAGCTCGCCCGGGGGGGCTGAGGAGACCCAGTACTTC
CASSSPGGAEETQYF
>many|-|TRBV14|16|TRBJ1-6
TGTGCCAGCAGCCAAGACGGAGAAGGGGATAATTCACCCCTCCACTTT
CASSQDGEGDNSPLHF
>few|-|TRBV10-2|15|TRBJ1-2
TGCGCCAGCAGTGAGTCACTGGGTTCGAGCTATGGCTACACCTTC
CASSESLGSSYGYTF
>-|-|TRBV20-1|15|TRBJ2-2
TGCAGTGCTAGGGGTGCTAGGACACCCACCGGGGAGCTGTTTTTT
CSARGARTPTGELFF
>few|-|TRBV20-1|15|TRBJ1-2
TGCAGTGCTAGTGACCACCCGGGACTTTACTATGGCTACACCTTC
CSASDHPGLYYGYTF
>few|TRBD1|TRBV5-1|15|TRBJ2-1
TGCGCCAGCAGCACCTCGCAGGGGGTAACGAATGAGCAGTTCTTC
CASSTSQGVTNEQFF
>few|TRBD1|TRBV29-1|15|TRBJ2-1
TGCAGCGTTGACCCACCTGACAGGGGGGGCAATGAGCAGTTCTTC
CSVDPPDRGGNEQFF
>-|TRBD2|TRBV20-1|20|TRBJ2-5
TGCAGTGCTAGAGATCCCCTCAAAGGACTAGCGGGAGGAGCGTCGGAGACCCAGTACTTC
CSARDPLKGLAGGASETQYF
>many|-|TRBV5-6|15|TRBJ2-4
TGTGCCAGCAGCTTGAACCCCCATCTCCCCAACATTCAGTACTTC
CASSLNPHLPNIQYF
>-|TRBD2|TRBV5-5|15|TRBJ2-3
TGTGCCAGCACCTTGACTAGCGGGCCCACAGATACGCAGTATTTT
CASTLTSGPTDTQYF
>-|-|TRBV9|15|TRBJ1-1
TGTGCCAGCAGCGTATTTGGCAGCTTGAACACTGAAGCTTTCTTT
CASSVFGSLNTEAFF
>few|TRBD2|TRBV2|15|TRBJ2-2
TGTGCCAGCCGGGGGACTAGCGGGGTCACCGGGGAGCTGTTTTTT
CASRGTSGVTGELFF
>-|TRBD2|TRBV11-2|16|TRBJ2-3
TGTGCCAGCAGAATGTCGAGCGGGAGTAAGGCAGATACGCAGTATTTT
CASRMSSGSKADTQYF
>-|-|TRBV12-3/TRBV12-4|16|TRBJ2-7
TGTGCCAGCAGTTTATTGGGGGACTCCCCATTTGGGGAGCAGTACTTC
CASSLLGDSPFGEQYF
>few|-|TRBV9|16|TRBJ1-1
TGTGCCAGCAGCGTAATTTCGGGGACCGCGTACACTGAAGCTTTCTTT
CASSVISGTAYTEAFF
>few|-|TRBV7-9|16|TRBJ2-7
TGTGCCAGCAGCCAAACGAGCACGGGGATCTCCTACGAGCAGTACTTC
CASSQTSTGISYEQYF
>-|-|TRBV11-2|18|TRBJ2-5
TGTGCCAGCAGCTTAACTGGCTTATATGGGACCGGGCAAGAGACCCAGTACTTC
CASSLTGLYGTGQETQYF
>-|TRBD1|TRBV6-5|15|TRBJ2-5
TGTGCCAGCAGTCACCCTCGACAGGGCACTGTGGCCCAGTACTTC
CASSHPRQGTVAQYF
>few|TRBD1|TRBV12-3/TRBV12-4|13|TRBJ1-2
TGTGCCAGCAGTTCATCTAGGGGGCATGGCTACACCTTC
CASSSSRGHGYTF
>-|-|TRBV6-2/TRBV6-3|15|TRBJ2-1
TGTGCCAGCAGTTACTCGATGGAGGGGAACAATGAGCAGTTCTTC
CASSYSMEGNNEQFF
>-|-|TRBV11-2|15|TRBJ2-2
TGTGCCAGCAGCCTCCTCTCAGGCAACACCGGGGAGCTGTTTTTT
CASSLLSGNTGELFF
>-|-|TRBV2|14|TRBJ2-2
TGTGCCAGCGCTGAAGGCTCGAACACCGGGGAGCTGTTTTTT
CASAEGSNTGELFF
>many|TRBD1|TRBV11-2|15|TRBJ2-3
TGTGCCAGCAGCTACACAGGGGGCAGATCAGATACGCAGTATTTT
CASSYTGGRSDTQYF
>-|TRBD1|TRBV11-1|19|TRBJ2-3
TGTGCCAGCAGCTCAAACCGTAGGGGGCAGAGTTACAGCACAGATACGCAGTATTTT
CASSSNRRGQSYSTDTQYF
>few|TRBD1|TRBV20-1|15|TRBJ2-5
TGCAGTGCTGAAGACGGACAGGAGGCCACCGGGGCCCAGTACTTC
CSAEDGQEATGAQYF
>-|TRBD2|TRBV10-3|18|TRBJ2-1
TGTGCCATCAGTGAGCGTATGAGCGGGGAACCCTCCTACAATGAGCAGTTCTTC
CAISERMSGEPSYNEQFF
>few|TRBD1|TRBV2|13|TRBJ2-7
TGTGCCAGCAAAACAGGGGTGAACTACGAGCAGTACTTC
CASKTGVNYEQYF
>-|-|TRBV15|15|TRBJ2-1
TGTGCCACCAGCAGAGCGAGAACTCTTTACAATGAGCAGTTCTTC
CATSRARTLYNEQFF
>few|TRBD2|TRBV12-3/TRBV12-4|17|TRBJ2-1
TGTGCCAGCAGTCCGGTGGGGGGGAGGAGCTCCTACAATGAGCAGTTCTTC
CASSPVGGRSSYNEQFF
>many|-|TRBV12-3/TRBV12-4|13|TRBJ2-5
TGTGCCAGCAGTTTAGCGGCCAAAGAGACCCAGTACTTC
CASSLAAKETQYF
>-|-|TRBV2|13|TRBJ2-5
TGTGCCAGCAGTGATGTGACAGAAGAGACCCAGTACTTC
CASSDVTEETQYF
>-|-|TRBV28|15|TRBJ1-2
TGTGCCAGCAGTTTAATAGGCGCCAGCCTCTATGGCTACACCTTC
CASSLIGASLYGYTF
>-|-|TRBV9|16|TRBJ2-3
TGTGCCAGCAGCCCCTATGGGGCAGGAGGTGCAGATACGCAGTATTTT
CASSPYGAGGADTQYF
>-|-|TRBV3-1|14|TRBJ2-1
TGTGCCAGCAGCCAAGGTGCAGGGTACAATGAGCAGTTCTTC
CASSQGAGYNEQFF
>few|TRBD2|TRBV10-1|19|TRBJ2-7
TGCGCCAGCAGTGACCAGACTAGCGGGAGGCTCGGGGGTTCCTCCGAGCAGTACTTC
CASSDQTSGRLGGSSEQYF
>-|-|TRBV27|19|TRBJ2-1
TGTGCCAGCAGACCTTACAGGGTTAAGGACTGGAGCTCCTACAATGAGCAGTTCTTC
CASRPYRVKDWSSYNEQFF
>-|-|TRBV20-1|12|TRBJ2-2
TGCAGTGCTGGCACGGGCACCGGGGAGCTGTTTTTT
CSAGTGTGELFF
>few|-|TRBV7-9|15|TRBJ2-2
TGTGCCAGCAGCTTCCCGGGGGAGGCCACCGGGGAGCTGTTTTTT
CASSFPGEATGELFF
>-|TRBD1|TRBV11-2|17|TRBJ2-5
TGTGCCAGCAGCTCACCAACTGGGACAGATTTTTATGAGACCCAGTACTTC
CASSSPTGTDFYETQYF